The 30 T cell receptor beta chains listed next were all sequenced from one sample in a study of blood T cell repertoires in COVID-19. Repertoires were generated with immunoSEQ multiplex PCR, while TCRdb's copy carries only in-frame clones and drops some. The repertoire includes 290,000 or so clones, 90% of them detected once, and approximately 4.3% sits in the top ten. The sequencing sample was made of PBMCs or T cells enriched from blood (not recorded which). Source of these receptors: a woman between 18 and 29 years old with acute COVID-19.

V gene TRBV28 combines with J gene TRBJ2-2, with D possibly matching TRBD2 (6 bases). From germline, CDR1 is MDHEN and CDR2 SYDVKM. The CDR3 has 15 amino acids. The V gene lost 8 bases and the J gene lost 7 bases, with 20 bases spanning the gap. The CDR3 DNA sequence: TGTGCCAGCGCCGCGCCTTACGGGACTGGCGGGGAGCTGTTTTTT. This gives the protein CASAAPYGTGGELFF.

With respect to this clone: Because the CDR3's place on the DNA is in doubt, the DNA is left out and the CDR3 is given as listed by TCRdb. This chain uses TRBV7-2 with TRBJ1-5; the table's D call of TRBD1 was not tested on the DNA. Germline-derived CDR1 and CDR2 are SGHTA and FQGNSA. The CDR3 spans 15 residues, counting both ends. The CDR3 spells CASSLVGTGTGLGHF.

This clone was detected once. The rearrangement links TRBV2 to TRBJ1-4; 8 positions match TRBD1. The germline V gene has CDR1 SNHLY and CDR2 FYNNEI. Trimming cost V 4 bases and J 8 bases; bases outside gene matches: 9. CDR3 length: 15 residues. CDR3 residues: CASSVVPGGSEKLFF. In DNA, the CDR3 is TGTGCCAGCAGTGTGGTCCCAGGGGGCAGCGAAAAACTGTTTTTT.

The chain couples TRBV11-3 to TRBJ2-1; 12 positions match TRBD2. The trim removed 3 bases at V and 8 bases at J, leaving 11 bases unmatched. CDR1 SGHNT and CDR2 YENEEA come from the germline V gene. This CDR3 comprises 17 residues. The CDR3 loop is CASSFRLETSGRHEQFF. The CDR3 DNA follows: TGTGCCAGCAGCTTTCGCCTGGAGACTAGCGGGAGACATGAGCAGTTCTTC. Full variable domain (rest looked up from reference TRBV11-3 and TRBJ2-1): EAGVVQSPRYKIIEKKQPVAFWCNPISGHNTLYWYLQNLGQGPELLIRYENEEAVDDSQLPKDRFSAERLKGVDSTLKIQPAELGDSAVYLCASSFRLETSGRHEQFFGPGTRLTVL.

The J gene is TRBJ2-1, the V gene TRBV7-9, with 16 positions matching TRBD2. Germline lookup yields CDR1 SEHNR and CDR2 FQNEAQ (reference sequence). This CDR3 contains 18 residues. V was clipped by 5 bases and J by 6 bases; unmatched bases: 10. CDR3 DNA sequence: TGTGCCAGCAGCAAGGGACTAGCGGGAGGGCCTCTACCCAATGAGCAGTTCTTC. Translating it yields CASSKGLAGGPLPNEQFF.

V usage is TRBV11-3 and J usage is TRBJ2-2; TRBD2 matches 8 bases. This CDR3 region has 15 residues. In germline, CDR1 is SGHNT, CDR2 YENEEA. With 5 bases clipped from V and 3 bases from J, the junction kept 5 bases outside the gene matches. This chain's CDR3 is CASSRGGTDTGELFF. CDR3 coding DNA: TGTGCCAGCAGCCGCGGGGGGACGGACACCGGGGAGCTGTTTTTT.

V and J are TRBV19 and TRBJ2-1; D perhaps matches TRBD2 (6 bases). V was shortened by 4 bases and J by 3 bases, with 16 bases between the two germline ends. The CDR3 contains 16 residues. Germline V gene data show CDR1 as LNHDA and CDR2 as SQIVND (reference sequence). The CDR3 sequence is CASSTAGDLNYNEQFF. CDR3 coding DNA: TGTGCCAGTAGTACGGCCGGGGACTTGAACTACAATGAGCAGTTCTTC.

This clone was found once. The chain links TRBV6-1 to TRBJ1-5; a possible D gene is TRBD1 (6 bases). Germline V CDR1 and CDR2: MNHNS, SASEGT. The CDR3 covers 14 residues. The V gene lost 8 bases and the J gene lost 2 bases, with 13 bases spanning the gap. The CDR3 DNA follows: TGTGCCAGCTCGGGGGGCGCGGGCAATCAGCCCCAGCATTTT. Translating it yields CASSGGAGNQPQHF.

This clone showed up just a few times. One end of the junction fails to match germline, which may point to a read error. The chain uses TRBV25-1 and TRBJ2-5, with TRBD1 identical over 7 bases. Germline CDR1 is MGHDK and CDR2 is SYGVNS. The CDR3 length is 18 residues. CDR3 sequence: CASSEYKGGGQSQGTQYF. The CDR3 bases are TGTGCCAGCAGTGAATATAAAGGTGGGGGACAGTCCCAAGGGACCCAGTACTTC.

CDR3 in amino acids: CASSLFRERNSPLHF. The CDR3 DNA follows: TGTGCCAGCAGCCTTTTCAGGGAACGAAATTCACCCCTCCACTTT. V gene TRBV28 combines with J gene TRBJ1-6, with TRBD1 as a possible D gene (5 bases). This CDR3 is built from 15 residues. Trimming removed 6 bases from V and 7 bases from J, with 16 bases in between. In germline, CDR1 is MDHEN, CDR2 SYDVKM.

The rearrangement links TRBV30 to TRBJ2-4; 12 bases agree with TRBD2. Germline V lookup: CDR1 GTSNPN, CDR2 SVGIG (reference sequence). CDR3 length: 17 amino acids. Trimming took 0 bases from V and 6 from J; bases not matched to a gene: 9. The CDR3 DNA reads TGTGCCTGGAGTGTAGTACTAGCGGGAGGAGTTATAAACATTCAGTACTTC. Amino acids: CAWSVVLAGGVINIQYF. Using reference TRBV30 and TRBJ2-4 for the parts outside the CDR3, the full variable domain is SQTIHQWPATLVQPVGSPLSLECTVEGTSNPNLYWYRQAAGRGLQLLFYSVGIGQISSEVPQNLSASRPQDRQFILSSKKLLLSDSGFYLCAWSVVLAGGVINIQYFGAGTRLSVL.

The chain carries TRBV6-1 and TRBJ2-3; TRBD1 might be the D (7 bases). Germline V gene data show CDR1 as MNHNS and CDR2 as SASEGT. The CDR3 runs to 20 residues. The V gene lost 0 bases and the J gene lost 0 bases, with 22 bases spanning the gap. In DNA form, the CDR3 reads TGTGCCAGCAGTGAAGCGCGGGGACAGAACGAACTCTCTAGCACAGATACGCAGTATTTT. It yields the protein CASSEARGQNELSSTDTQYF.

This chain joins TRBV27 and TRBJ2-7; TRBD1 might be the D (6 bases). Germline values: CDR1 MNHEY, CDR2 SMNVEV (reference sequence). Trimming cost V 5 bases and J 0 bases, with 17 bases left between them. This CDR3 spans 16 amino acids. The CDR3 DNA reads TGTGCCAGCAGTCCAATCTCGGGACAATCCTCCTACGAGCAGTACTTC. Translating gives CASSPISGQSSYEQYF.

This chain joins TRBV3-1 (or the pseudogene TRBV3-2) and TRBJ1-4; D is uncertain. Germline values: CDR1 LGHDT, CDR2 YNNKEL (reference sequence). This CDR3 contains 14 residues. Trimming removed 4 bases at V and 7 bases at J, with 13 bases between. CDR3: CASSRRGLGEKLFF. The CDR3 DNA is TGTGCCAGCAGCCGTCGAGGGTTGGGTGAAAAACTGTTTTTT.

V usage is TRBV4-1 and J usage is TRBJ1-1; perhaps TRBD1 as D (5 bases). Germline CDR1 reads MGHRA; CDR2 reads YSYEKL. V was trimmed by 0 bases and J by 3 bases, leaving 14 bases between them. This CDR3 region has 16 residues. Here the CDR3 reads CASSQERRGADTEAFF. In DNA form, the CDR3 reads TGCGCCAGCAGCCAAGAAAGGAGGGGCGCAGACACTGAAGCTTTCTTT.

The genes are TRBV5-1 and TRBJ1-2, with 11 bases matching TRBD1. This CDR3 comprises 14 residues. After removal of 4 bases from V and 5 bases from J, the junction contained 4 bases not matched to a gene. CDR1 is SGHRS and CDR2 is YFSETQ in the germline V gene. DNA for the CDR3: TGCGCCAGCAGCCCGGGGACAGGGGGTTATGGCTACACCTTC. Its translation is CASSPGTGGYGYTF.

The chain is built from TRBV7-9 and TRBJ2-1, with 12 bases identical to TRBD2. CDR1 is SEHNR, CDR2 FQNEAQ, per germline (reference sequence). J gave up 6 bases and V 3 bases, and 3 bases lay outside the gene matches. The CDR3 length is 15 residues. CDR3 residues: CASSFWTSGVNEQFF. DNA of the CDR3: TGTGCCAGCAGCTTCTGGACTAGCGGGGTCAATGAGCAGTTCTTC.

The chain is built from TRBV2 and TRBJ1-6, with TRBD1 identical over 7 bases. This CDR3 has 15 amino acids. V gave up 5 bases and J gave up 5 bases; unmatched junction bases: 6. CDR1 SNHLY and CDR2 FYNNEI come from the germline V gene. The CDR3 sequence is CASSLDRVDNSPLHF. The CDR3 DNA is TGTGCCAGCAGTCTCGACAGGGTAGATAATTCACCCCTCCACTTT.

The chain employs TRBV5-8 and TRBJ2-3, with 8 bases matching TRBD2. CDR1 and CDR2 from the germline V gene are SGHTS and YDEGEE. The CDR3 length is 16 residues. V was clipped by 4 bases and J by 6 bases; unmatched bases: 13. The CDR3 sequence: CASSPRASGSGDTQYF. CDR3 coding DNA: TGTGCCAGCAGCCCTCGGGCTAGCGGGTCAGGGGATACGCAGTATTTT.

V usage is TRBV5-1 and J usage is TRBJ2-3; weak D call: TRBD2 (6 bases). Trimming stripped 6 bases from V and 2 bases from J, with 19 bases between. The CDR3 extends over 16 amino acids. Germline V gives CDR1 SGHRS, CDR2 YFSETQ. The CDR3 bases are TGCGCCAGCATCCGCGGGGCTAGCTTTTTCACAGATACGCAGTATTTT. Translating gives CASIRGASFFTDTQYF.

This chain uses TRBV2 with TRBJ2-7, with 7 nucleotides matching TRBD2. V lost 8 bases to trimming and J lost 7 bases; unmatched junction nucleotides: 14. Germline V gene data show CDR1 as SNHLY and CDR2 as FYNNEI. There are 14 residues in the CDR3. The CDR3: CASQRDGGFREQYF. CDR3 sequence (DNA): TGTGCCAGCCAGCGGGACGGTGGGTTTAGGGAGCAGTACTTC.

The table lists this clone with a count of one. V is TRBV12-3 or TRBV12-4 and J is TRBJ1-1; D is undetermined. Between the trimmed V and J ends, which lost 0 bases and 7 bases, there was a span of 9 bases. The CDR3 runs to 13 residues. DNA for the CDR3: TGTGCCAGCAGTTTAGCGGTGTCCGGTGAAGCTTTCTTT. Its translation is CASSLAVSGEAFF.

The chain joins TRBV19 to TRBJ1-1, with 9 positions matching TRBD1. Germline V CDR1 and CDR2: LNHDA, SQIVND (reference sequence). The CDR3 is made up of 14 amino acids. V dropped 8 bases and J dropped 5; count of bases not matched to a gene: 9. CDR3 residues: CASLRTGGTTEAFF. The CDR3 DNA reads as TGTGCCAGTCTACGAACAGGGGGCACGACTGAAGCTTTCTTT. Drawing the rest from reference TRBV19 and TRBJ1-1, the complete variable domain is DGGITQSPKYLFRKEGQNVTLSCEQNLNHDAMYWYRQDPGQGLRLIYYSQIVNDFQKGDIAEGYSVSREKKESFPLTVTSAQKNPTAFYLCASLRTGGTTEAFFGQGTRLTVV.

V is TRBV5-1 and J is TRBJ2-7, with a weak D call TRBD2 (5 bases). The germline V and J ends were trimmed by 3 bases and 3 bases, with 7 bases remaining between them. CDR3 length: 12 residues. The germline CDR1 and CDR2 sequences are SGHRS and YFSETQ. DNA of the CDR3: TGCGCCAGCAGCTCCGCGGGCTACGAGCAGTACTTC. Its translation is CASSSAGYEQYF.

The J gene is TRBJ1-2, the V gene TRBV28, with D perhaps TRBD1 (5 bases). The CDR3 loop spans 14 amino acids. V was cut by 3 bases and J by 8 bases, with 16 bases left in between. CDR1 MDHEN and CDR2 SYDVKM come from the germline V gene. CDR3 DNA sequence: TGTGCCAGCAGTTTTCCCGGGGGGTTTTCAGGCTACACCTTC. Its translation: CASSFPGGFSGYTF.

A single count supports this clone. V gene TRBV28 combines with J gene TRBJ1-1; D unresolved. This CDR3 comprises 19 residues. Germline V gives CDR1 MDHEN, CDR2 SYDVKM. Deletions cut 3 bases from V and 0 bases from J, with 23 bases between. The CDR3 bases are TGTGCCAGCAGTTTCTCTAATATTTATAGTGCGGTGATGAACACTGAAGCTTTCTTT. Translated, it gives CASSFSNIYSAVMNTEAFF.

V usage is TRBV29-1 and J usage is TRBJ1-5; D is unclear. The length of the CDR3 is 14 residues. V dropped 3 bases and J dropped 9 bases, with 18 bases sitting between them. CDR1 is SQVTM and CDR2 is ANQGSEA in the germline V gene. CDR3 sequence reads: CSVEVGKAGSPQHF. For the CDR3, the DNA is TGCAGCGTTGAGGTGGGAAAGGCGGGTTCGCCCCAGCATTTT.

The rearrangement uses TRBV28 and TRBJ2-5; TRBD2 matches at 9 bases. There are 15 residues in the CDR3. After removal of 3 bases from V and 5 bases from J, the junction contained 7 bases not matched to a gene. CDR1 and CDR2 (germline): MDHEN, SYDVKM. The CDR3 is CASSFTAGGRETQYF. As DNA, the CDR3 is TGTGCCAGCAGTTTTACGGCGGGAGGGAGGGAGACCCAGTACTTC.

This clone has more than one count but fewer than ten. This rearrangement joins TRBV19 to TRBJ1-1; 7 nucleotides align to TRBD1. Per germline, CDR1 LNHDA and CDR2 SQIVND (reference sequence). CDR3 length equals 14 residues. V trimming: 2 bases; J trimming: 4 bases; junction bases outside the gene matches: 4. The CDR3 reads CASSITGALTEAFF. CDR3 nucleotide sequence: TGTGCCAGTAGTATAACAGGGGCCCTCACTGAAGCTTTCTTT.

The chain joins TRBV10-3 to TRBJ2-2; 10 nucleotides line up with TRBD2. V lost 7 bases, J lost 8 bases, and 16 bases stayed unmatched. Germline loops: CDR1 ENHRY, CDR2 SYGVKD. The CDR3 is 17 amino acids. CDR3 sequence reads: CAITGSGRAGTTGELFF. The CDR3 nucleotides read TGTGCCATCACGGGGAGCGGGAGGGCCGGTACGACGGGGGAGCTGTTTTTT.